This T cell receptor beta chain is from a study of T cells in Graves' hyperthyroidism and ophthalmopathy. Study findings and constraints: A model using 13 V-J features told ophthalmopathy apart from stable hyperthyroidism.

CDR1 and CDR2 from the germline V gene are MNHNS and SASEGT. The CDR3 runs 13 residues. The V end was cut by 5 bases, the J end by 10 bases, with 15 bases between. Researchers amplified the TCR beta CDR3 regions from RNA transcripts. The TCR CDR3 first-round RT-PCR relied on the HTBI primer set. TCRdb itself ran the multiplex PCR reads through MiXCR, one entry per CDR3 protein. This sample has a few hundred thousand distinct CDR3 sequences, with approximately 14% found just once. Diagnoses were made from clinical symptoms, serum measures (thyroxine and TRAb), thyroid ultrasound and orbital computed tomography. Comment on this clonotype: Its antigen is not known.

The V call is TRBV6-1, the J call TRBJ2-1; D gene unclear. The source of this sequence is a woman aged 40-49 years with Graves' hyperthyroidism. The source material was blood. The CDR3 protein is CASSSPPAPEQFF. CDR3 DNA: TGTGCCAGCAGTTCCCCCCCGGCGCCCGAGCAGTTCTTC.